This T cell receptor (beta chain) was identified during a study of T-cell memory formation after mild COVID-19. The germline gives CDR1 SGHKS, CDR2 YYEKEE (reference sequence). The CDR3 runs 17 residues. V was cut by 0 bases and J by 6 bases, with 16 bases left in between. Study-level findings and limits: That cross-reactive memory joined was suggested by some responding clones appearing in pre-infection memory. A balance of CD4 and CD8 characterized clones contracting day 15 to 85, whereas later expanders leaned CD4+.

A remark on this clonotype: Antigen specificity is unknown.

One entry per CDR3 protein, called by TCRdb with MiXCR from the 5' RACE reads. The table records roughly 350,000 distinct CDR3 sequences, around 28% of them present only once. The clonotype was recovered from an adult woman who had mild COVID-19 (a few samples of this study predate the infection). Cell type and time point are not known. The genes are TRBV5-5 and TRBJ1-6; unclear D gene. Sequencing was done on a sample of PBMCs or a T cell subset sorted from them (not recorded which). The CDR3 spells CASSLDPLSALNSPLHF. In DNA, the CDR3 is TGTGCCAGCAGCTTGGACCCCTTATCGGCTCTTAATTCACCCCTCCACTTT.